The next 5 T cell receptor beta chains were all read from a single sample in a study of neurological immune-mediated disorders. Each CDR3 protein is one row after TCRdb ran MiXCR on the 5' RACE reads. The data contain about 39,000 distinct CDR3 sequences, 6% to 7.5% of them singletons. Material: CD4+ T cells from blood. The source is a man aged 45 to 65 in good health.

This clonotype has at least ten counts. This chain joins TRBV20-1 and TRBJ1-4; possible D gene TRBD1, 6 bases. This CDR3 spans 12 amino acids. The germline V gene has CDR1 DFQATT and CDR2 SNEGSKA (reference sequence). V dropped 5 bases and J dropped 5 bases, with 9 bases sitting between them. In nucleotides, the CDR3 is TGCAGTGCTGAAGGACAGAATGAAAAACTGTTTTTT. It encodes CSAEGQNEKLFF.

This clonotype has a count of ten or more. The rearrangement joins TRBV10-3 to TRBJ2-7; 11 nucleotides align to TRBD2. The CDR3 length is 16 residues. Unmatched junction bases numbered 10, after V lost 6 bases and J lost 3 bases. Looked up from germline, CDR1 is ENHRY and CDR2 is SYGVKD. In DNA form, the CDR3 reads TGTGCCATCAGCCCACGTGTTACTAGCGGGAGCTACGAGCAGTACTTC. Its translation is CAISPRVTSGSYEQYF.

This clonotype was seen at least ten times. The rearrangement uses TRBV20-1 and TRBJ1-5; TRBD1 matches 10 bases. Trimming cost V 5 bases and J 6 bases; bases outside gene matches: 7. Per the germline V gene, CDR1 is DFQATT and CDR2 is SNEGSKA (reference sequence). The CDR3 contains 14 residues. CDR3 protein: CSAPRTGGGQPQHF. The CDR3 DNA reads TGCAGTGCTCCTAGGACAGGGGGAGGTCAGCCCCAGCATTTT.

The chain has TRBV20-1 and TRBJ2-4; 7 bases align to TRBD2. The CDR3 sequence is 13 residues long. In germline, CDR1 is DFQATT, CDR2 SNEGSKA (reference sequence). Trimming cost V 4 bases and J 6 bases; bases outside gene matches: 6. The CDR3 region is CSANREVGNIQYF. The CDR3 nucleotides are TGCAGTGCTAATCGGGAGGTTGGAAACATTCAGTACTTC.

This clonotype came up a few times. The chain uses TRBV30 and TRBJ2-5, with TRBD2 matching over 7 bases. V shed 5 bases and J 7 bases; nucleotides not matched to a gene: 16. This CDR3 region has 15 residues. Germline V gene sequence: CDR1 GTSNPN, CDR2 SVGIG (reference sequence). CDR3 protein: CAWSSSGRREGTQYF. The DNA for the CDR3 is TGTGCCTGGTCGTCTAGCGGAAGACGAGAGGGGACCCAGTACTTC.